The 19 T cell receptor beta chains reported below all come from one sample, sequenced in a study of cytomegalovirus exposure and HLA in healthy donors (dated by TCRdb to between 2016 and 2019). The method was the immunoSEQ multiplex PCR assay. For the multiplex PCR, a mixture combining 60 forward primers for TCR Vbeta segments and 13 reverse primers for TCR Jbeta segments was used. The table was pulled from immuneACCESS by TCRdb, which kept in-frame rearrangements only. Such tables lose some clones; where checked, under half of the loss comes from unresolved V genes, and the rest has no known cause. This sample has 100,000 to 150,000 clones in its table, and 80% of those were observed once. The ten top clones hold 1% of the sample. Sequencing was carried out using PBMCs. The receptors were sampled from a man in his forties in good health and CMV-seronegative.

The gene calls are TRBV15 and TRBJ2-7, with D unclear. This CDR3 region has 13 residues. V dropped 0 bases and J dropped 8 bases, with 11 bases sitting between them. CDR1 and CDR2 (germline): LNHNV, YYDKDF (reference sequence). The chain's CDR3 is CATSREGRSQQYF. The CDR3 nucleotides read TGTGCCACCAGCAGAGAAGGCAGGTCACAGCAGTACTTC.

The chain recombines TRBV29-1 with TRBJ2-7; a weak D match, TRBD2 (6 bases). Germline loops: CDR1 SQVTM, CDR2 ANQGSEA. This CDR3 region has 13 residues. V lost 6 bases to trimming and J lost 6 bases, with 18 bases between them. The CDR3: CSVTPGVGSEQYF. CDR3 DNA: TGCAGCGTGACCCCGGGAGTAGGCAGCGAGCAGTACTTC.

The rearrangement joins TRBV30 to TRBJ2-2; the D gene is possibly TRBD2 (5 bases). Trimming removed 0 bases from V and 7 bases from J, with 9 bases in between. This CDR3 is built from 13 residues. Germline V gene sequence: CDR1 GTSNPN, CDR2 SVGIG (reference sequence). The CDR3: CAWSVGSDGELFF. In DNA form, the CDR3 reads TGTGCCTGGAGTGTGGGGAGCGACGGGGAGCTGTTTTTT.

This rearrangement joins TRBV10-3 to TRBJ2-7; 10 bases agree with TRBD2. CDR3 length equals 16 residues. Germline CDR1 and CDR2: ENHRY and SYGVKD. The V segment lost 3 bases and the J segment 0 bases; nucleotides outside the gene matches: 5. Here the CDR3 reads CAISDSVAGGSYEQYF. Here the CDR3 DNA reads TGTGCCATCAGTGATTCAGTAGCGGGAGGCTCCTACGAGCAGTACTTC.

This clone was detected only once. The chain carries TRBV4-1 and TRBJ1-1, with 8 bases lining up with TRBD1. Germline lookup yields CDR1 MGHRA and CDR2 YSYEKL. This CDR3 has 15 residues. Unmatched junction bases numbered 7, after V lost 1 base and J lost 6 bases. The CDR3 nucleotides are TGCGCCAGCAGCCAAGCCTCAGGGGGCAGGGCTGAAGCTTTCTTT. Its translation: CASSQASGGRAEAFF.

This clone was seen more than once but under ten times. The V call is TRBV7-8, the J call TRBJ2-5; no clear D gene. Germline assignment: CDR1 SGHVS and CDR2 FQNEAQ. Trimming shortened V by 3 bases and J by 0 bases, and 11 bases separated the two germline ends. This CDR3 comprises 15 residues. The CDR3, as DNA: TGTGCCAGCAGCTTGGCACAGCCTTACCAAGAGACCCAGTACTTC. The encoded protein is CASSLAQPYQETQYF.

CDR3 amino acids: CASSRESSGNTIYF. The CDR3 bases are TGTGCCAGCAGCCGTGAGAGCTCTGGAAACACCATATATTTT. The chain is built from TRBV6-5 and TRBJ1-3; unclear D gene. V was cut by 6 bases and J by 0 bases, with 9 bases left in between. The germline CDR1 and CDR2 sequences are MNHEY and SVGAGI. The CDR3 extends over 14 amino acids.

The chain carries TRBV27 and TRBJ2-7; 8 positions agree with TRBD2. The CDR3 has 15 residues. J was trimmed by 4 bases and V by 4 bases; bases with no gene match: 9. Per the germline V gene, CDR1 is MNHEY and CDR2 is SMNVEV (reference sequence). CDR3 residues: CASSSPGGGVYEQYF. The DNA for the CDR3 is TGTGCCAGCAGTTCCCCGGGAGGGGGGGTTTACGAGCAGTACTTC.

The chain uses TRBV5-1 and TRBJ2-5; 11 bases map to TRBD2. CDR3 size: 15 residues. The germline CDR1 and CDR2 sequences are SGHRS and YFSETQ. V shed 0 bases, J shed 5 bases, and the junction held 3 bases outside the gene matches. The DNA for the CDR3 is TGCGCCAGCAGCTTGGATAGCGGGGGGGCCGAGACCCAGTACTTC. It translates to CASSLDSGGAETQYF.

This clone was seen once. This sequence joins TRBV10-3 and TRBJ2-3, with TRBD1 matching over 10 bases. V lost 4 bases and J lost 8; bases outside the gene matches: 9. CDR3 size: 15 residues. Germline CDR1 reads ENHRY; CDR2 reads SYGVKD. For the CDR3, the DNA is TGTGCCATCAGTGGCGGGACAGGGGATTTTGGTACGCAGTATTTT. Amino acids: CAISGGTGDFGTQYF.

Only a few counts were recorded for this clone. The rearrangement joins TRBV7-2 to TRBJ2-5; 11 bases are a match to TRBD1. V lost 3 bases, J lost 2 bases, and 8 bases stayed unmatched. The CDR3 consists of 17 residues. CDR1 SGHTA and CDR2 FQGNSA come from the germline V gene. The chain's CDR3 is CASSFIGQGANQETQYF. In nucleotides, the CDR3 is TGTGCCAGCAGCTTCATTGGACAGGGGGCGAATCAAGAGACCCAGTACTTC. The full variable domain, completed using reference TRBV7-2 and TRBJ2-5, is GAGVSQSPSNKVTEKGKDVELRCDPISGHTALYWYRQSLGQGLEFLIYFQGNSAPDKSGLPSDRFSAERTGGSVSTLTIQRTQQEDSAVYLCASSFIGQGANQETQYFGPGTRLLVL.

V is TRBV6-1 and J is TRBJ1-3; D not resolved. The CDR3 runs 14 residues. In germline, CDR1 is MNHNS, CDR2 SASEGT. Trimming stripped 10 bases from V and 0 bases from J, with 13 bases between. The CDR3 protein is CATDSGGSGNTIYF. For the CDR3, the DNA is TGTGCCACCGACTCGGGTGGCTCTGGAAACACCATATATTTT.

The chain combines TRBV5-1 with TRBJ2-7; 13 nucleotides line up with TRBD2. The J segment lost 2 bases and the V segment lost 2 bases, leaving 1 base of the junction unmatched. Per the germline V gene, CDR1 is SGHRS and CDR2 is YFSETQ. The CDR3 is 15 residues long. CDR3 loop: CASSFGTSGTYEQYF. The CDR3 DNA sequence: TGCGCCAGCAGCTTCGGGACTAGCGGGACCTACGAGCAGTACTTC.

The genes are TRBV2 and TRBJ2-7, with D possibly being TRBD2 (6 bases). The germline CDR1 and CDR2 sequences are SNHLY and FYNNEI. The CDR3 totals 14 residues. The V gene lost 1 base and the J gene lost 2 bases, with 9 bases spanning the gap. The CDR3 DNA sequence: TGTGCCAGCAGTGAAGGTCCTAGCGCCTACGAGCAGTACTTC. This translates into CASSEGPSAYEQYF.

The chain is built from TRBV6-5 and TRBJ2-7; 7 nucleotides line up with TRBD1. V gave up 2 bases and J gave up 3 bases; unmatched junction bases: 7. The CDR3 consists of 15 residues. Germline CDR1 and CDR2: MNHEY and SVGAGI. The DNA of the CDR3 is TGTGCCAGCAGTTACCAAGACAGGGCGGGCTACGAGCAGTACTTC. Translating gives CASSYQDRAGYEQYF.

This sequence joins TRBV15 and TRBJ2-1, with 8 bases identical to TRBD2. The CDR3 sequence is 18 residues long. The ends lost 1 base at V and 5 bases at J; junction bases unmatched: 13. CDR1 and CDR2 from the germline V gene are LNHNV and YYDKDF (reference sequence). The DNA for the CDR3 is TGTGCCACCAGCAGAGCCCTCCAAACTAGCGGTAACGACAATGAGCAGTTCTTC. As protein: CATSRALQTSGNDNEQFF.

This sequence joins TRBV4-1 and TRBJ1-1; D perhaps matches TRBD1 (6 bases). Germline V gives CDR1 MGHRA, CDR2 YSYEKL. V gave up 1 base and J gave up 7 bases, with 13 bases separating them. This CDR3 contains 14 residues. CDR3 sequence: CASSQGGGLGEAFF. Here the CDR3 DNA reads TGCGCCAGCAGCCAAGGAGGGGGTTTGGGTGAAGCTTTCTTT.

V gene TRBV5-1 combines with J gene TRBJ2-7; 8 nucleotides align to TRBD1. Trimming cost V 5 bases and J 6 bases; bases outside gene matches: 7. This CDR3 region has 13 residues. Germline CDR1 SGHRS, CDR2 YFSETQ. As DNA, the CDR3 is TGCGCCAGCAGAGCTGGACAGGGCGGCGAGCAGTACTTC. This sequence encodes CASRAGQGGEQYF.

The chain links TRBV5-4 to TRBJ2-7; TRBD1 matches at 9 bases. The CDR3 spans 14 residues. The junction had 8 bases not matched to a gene; V was cut back by 3 bases and J by 7 bases. CDR1 and CDR2 from the germline V gene are SGHNT and YYREEE (reference sequence). CDR3 protein: CASSSGQGTGEQYF. CDR3 coding DNA: TGTGCCAGCAGCTCAGGACAGGGGACAGGGGAGCAGTACTTC.